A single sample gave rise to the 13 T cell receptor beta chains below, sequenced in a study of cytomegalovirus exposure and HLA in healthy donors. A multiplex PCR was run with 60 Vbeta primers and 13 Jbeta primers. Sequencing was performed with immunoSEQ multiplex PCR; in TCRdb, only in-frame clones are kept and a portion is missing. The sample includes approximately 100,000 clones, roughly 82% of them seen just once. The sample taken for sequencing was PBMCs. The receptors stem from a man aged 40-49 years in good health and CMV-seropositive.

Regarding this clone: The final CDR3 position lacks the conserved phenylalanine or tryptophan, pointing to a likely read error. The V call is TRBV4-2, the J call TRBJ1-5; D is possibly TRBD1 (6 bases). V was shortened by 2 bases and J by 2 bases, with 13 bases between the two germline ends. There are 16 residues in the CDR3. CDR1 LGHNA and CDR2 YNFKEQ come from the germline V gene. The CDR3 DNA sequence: TGTGCCAGCAGCCAAAAGATGACAGGAGGCAATCAGCCCCAGCATATT. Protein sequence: CASSQKMTGGNQPQHI.

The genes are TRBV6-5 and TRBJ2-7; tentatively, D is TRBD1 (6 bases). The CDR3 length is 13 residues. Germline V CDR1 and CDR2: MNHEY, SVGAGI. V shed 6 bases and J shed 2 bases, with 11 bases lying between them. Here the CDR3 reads CASRDSRTYEQYF. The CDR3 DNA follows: TGTGCCAGCAGGGACAGCCGGACCTACGAGCAGTACTTC.

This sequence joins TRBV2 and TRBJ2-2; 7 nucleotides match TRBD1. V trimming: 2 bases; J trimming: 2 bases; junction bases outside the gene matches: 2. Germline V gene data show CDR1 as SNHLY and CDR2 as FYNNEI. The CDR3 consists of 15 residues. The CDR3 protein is CASSEWDRNTGELFF. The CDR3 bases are TGTGCCAGCAGTGAATGGGACAGAAACACCGGGGAGCTGTTTTTT.

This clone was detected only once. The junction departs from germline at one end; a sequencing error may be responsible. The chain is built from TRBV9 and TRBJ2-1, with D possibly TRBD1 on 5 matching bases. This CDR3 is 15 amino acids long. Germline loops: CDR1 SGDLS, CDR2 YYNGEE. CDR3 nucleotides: TGTGCCGGCAGCGTAGAGTGGACACCGTACAATGAGCAGTTCTTC. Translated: CAGSVEWTPYNEQFF.

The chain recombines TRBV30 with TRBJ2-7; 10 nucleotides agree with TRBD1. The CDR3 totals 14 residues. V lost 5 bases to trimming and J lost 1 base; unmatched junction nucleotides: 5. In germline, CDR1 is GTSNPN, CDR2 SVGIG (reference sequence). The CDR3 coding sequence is TGTGCCTGGGGGATGGGACAGGGGTCCTACGAGCAGTACTTC. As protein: CAWGMGQGSYEQYF.

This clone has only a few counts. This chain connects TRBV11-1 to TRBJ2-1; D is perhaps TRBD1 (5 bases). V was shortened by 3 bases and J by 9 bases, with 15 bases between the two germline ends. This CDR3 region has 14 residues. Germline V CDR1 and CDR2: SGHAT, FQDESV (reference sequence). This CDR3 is CASSLGPVAAEQFF. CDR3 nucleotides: TGTGCCAGCAGCTTGGGGCCAGTCGCGGCTGAGCAGTTCTTC.

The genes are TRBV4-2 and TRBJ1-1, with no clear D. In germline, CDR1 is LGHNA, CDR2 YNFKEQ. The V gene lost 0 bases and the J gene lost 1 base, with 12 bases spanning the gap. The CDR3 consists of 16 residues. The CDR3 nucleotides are TGTGCCAGCAGCCAAGAAATCGCCGCGCGGAACACTGAAGCTTTCTTT. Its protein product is CASSQEIAARNTEAFF.

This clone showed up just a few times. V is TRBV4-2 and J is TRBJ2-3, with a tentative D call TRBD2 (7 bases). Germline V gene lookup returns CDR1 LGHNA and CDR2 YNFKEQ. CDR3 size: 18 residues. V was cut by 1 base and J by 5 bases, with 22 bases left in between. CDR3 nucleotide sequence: TGTGCCAGCAGCCAAGGTACTAGCTATTGGGGGGGGCAAGATACGCAGTATTTT. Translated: CASSQGTSYWGGQDTQYF.

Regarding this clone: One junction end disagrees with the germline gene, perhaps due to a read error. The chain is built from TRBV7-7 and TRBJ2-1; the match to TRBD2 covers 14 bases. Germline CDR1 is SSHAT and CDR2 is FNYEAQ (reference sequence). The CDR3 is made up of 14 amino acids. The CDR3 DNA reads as TGTGCGAGCACGCCAACGACTAGCGGGGGGGTGCAGTTCTTC. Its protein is CASTPTTSGGVQFF.

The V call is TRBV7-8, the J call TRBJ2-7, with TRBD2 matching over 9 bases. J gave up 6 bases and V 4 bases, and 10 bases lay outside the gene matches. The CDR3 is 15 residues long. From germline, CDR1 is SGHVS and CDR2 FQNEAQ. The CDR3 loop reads CASSSGRGGPSEQYF. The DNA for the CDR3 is TGTGCCAGCAGCTCGGGGCGGGGGGGCCCCAGCGAGCAGTACTTC.

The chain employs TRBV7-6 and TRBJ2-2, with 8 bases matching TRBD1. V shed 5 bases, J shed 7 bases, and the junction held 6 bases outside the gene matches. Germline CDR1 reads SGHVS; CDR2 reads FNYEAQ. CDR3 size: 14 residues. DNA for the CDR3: TGTGCCAGCAGCCCCCAGGGGGCCGGCGGGGAGCTGTTTTTT. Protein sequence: CASSPQGAGGELFF.

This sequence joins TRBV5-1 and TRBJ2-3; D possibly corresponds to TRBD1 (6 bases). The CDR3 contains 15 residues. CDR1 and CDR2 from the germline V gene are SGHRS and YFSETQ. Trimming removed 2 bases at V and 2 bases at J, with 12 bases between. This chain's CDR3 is CASSLGTPNTDTQYF. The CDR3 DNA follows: TGCGCCAGCAGCTTAGGGACACCTAACACAGATACGCAGTATTTT.

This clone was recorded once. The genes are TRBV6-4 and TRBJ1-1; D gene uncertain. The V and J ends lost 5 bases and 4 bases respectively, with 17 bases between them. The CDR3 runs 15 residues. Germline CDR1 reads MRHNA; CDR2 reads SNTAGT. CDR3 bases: TGTGCCAGCAGTCCTTCGACTGGCAGCCCCACTGAAGCTTTCTTT. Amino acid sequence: CASSPSTGSPTEAFF.